The rows below give T cell receptor beta chains drawn from one sample of a study of regulatory T cells in long-lasting Graves disease. TCRdb used MiXCR to reprocess the multiplex PCR reads, holding one entry per CDR3 protein. The table records some 330,000 distinct CDR3 sequences, about 11% of them present only once. These same records also appear under a second study, on T cells in Graves' hyperthyroidism and ophthalmopathy.

Here the sequenced sample was peripheral blood mononuclear cells (PBMCs), taken at new diagnosis, from a patient treated with antithyroid drugs. Receptors originate from a woman aged 18-29 years with Graves disease. Both conserved end residues are part of each CDR3. Each record gives: D gene, clone size, J gene, V gene, CDR3 protein, CDR3 DNA. The D gene is left open where the match is weak. Clone sizes are given selectively: once, few, many, or a class where the clone is expanded.

d_gene: NA; abundance: many; j_gene: TRBJ2-3; v_gene: TRBV6-1; CDR3aa: CAILSTVSTDTQYF; CDR3nt: TGTGCCATCCTCTCGACCGTTAGCACAGATACGCAGTATTTT
d_gene: NA; abundance: many; j_gene: TRBJ1-2; v_gene: TRBV7-2; CDR3aa: CASSPGTVNYGYTF; CDR3nt: TGCGCCAGCAGCCCCGGGACGGTGAACTATGGCTACACCTTC
d_gene: TRBD1; abundance: many; j_gene: TRBJ1-5; v_gene: TRBV7-2; CDR3aa: CASSFGTDPLPQHF; CDR3nt: TGTGCCAGCAGCTTCGGGACAGACCCCTTGCCCCAGCATTTT
d_gene: NA; abundance: few; j_gene: TRBJ2-7; v_gene: TRBV28; CDR3aa: CASSSHRDSYEQYF; CDR3nt: TGTGCCAGCAGTTCTCACAGGGATTCCTACGAGCAGTACTTC
d_gene: NA; abundance: few; j_gene: TRBJ2-5; v_gene: TRBV14; CDR3aa: CASSQVRSRVRETQYF; CDR3nt: TGTGCCAGCAGCCAAGTAAGAAGCAGGGTGCGAGAGACCCAGTACTTC
d_gene: NA; abundance: many; j_gene: TRBJ2-4; v_gene: TRBV7-2; CDR3aa: CASSSPLAKNIQYF; CDR3nt: TGTGCCAGCAGCAGTCCCCTAGCCAAAAACATTCAGTACTTC
d_gene: NA; abundance: NA; j_gene: TRBJ2-1; v_gene: TRBV4-2; CDR3aa: CASSQDRGSLGNEQFF; CDR3nt: TGTGCCAGCAGCCAAGATAGGGGCTCGTTAGGCAATGAGCAGTTCTTC
d_gene: NA; abundance: many; j_gene: TRBJ2-3; v_gene: TRBV28; CDR3aa: CASSFGPGREQYF; CDR3nt: TGTGCCAGCAGCTTCGGTCCTGGAAGGGAGCAGTATTTT
d_gene: NA; abundance: many; j_gene: TRBJ2-1; v_gene: TRBV12-3/TRBV12-4; CDR3aa: CASTMTRSSYNEQFF; CDR3nt: TGTGCCAGCACCATGACTCGAAGCTCCTACAATGAGCAGTTCTTC
d_gene: TRBD1; abundance: many; j_gene: TRBJ2-3; v_gene: TRBV7-2; CDR3aa: CASSPETGGIDTQYF; CDR3nt: TGTGCCAGCAGCCCAGAGACAGGGGGCATCGATACGCAGTATTTT
d_gene: NA; abundance: many; j_gene: TRBJ1-2; v_gene: TRBV13; CDR3aa: CASSLEPSGYTF; CDR3nt: TGTGCCAGCAGCTTAGAACCTAGCGGCTACACCTTC
d_gene: NA; abundance: many; j_gene: TRBJ1-1; v_gene: TRBV5-1; CDR3aa: CASSSLTGKNTEAFF; CDR3nt: TGCGCCAGCAGCTCCCTTACAGGGAAAAACACTGAAGCTTTCTTT
d_gene: TRBD1; abundance: many; j_gene: TRBJ1-1; v_gene: TRBV20-1; CDR3aa: CSAPTGVNTEAFF; CDR3nt: TGCAGTGCCCCGACAGGGGTAAACACTGAAGCTTTCTTT
d_gene: NA; abundance: many; j_gene: TRBJ2-5; v_gene: TRBV12-3/TRBV12-4; CDR3aa: CASSSDAMVTQYF; CDR3nt: TGTGCCAGCAGTTCTGATGCCATGGTTACCCAGTACTTC
d_gene: TRBD2; abundance: few; j_gene: TRBJ2-5; v_gene: TRBV25-1; CDR3aa: CASSEFAGLAGETQYF; CDR3nt: TGTGCCAGCAGTGAATTCGCCGGACTAGCAGGGGAGACCCAGTACTTC
d_gene: NA; abundance: many; j_gene: TRBJ2-1; v_gene: TRBV11-1; CDR3aa: CASSLVFRGLRSYNEQFF; CDR3nt: TGTGCCAGCAGCTTAGTCTTCAGGGGATTAAGATCCTACAATGAGCAGTTCTTC
d_gene: TRBD1; abundance: NA; j_gene: TRBJ1-6; v_gene: TRBV11-2; CDR3aa: CASSQTGGNSPLHF; CDR3nt: TGTGCCAGCAGCCAGACAGGGGGCAATTCACCCCTCCACTTT
d_gene: NA; abundance: few; j_gene: TRBJ1-4; v_gene: TRBV9; CDR3aa: CASSDGTSEKLFF; CDR3nt: TGTGCCAGCAGCGATGGGACTTCTGAAAAACTGTTTTTT
d_gene: TRBD1; abundance: many; j_gene: TRBJ1-4; v_gene: TRBV10-3; CDR3aa: CATTRDRGHNEKLFF; CDR3nt: TGTGCCACCACCCGGGACAGGGGGCACAATGAAAAACTGTTTTTT
d_gene: NA; abundance: many; j_gene: TRBJ1-1; v_gene: TRBV5-1; CDR3aa: CASTLGGTEAFF; CDR3nt: TGCGCCAGCACCCTGGGGGGGACTGAAGCTTTCTTT
d_gene: NA; abundance: NA; j_gene: TRBJ2-1; v_gene: TRBV19; CDR3aa: CASSQGTSAYNEQFF; CDR3nt: TGTGCCAGTAGCCAAGGGACGTCCGCATACAATGAGCAGTTCTTC
d_gene: TRBD2; abundance: once; j_gene: TRBJ2-7; v_gene: TRBV5-6; CDR3aa: CASSWRTSADSYEQYF; CDR3nt: TGTGCCAGCAGCTGGAGGACTAGCGCGGACTCCTACGAGCAGTACTTC
d_gene: TRBD2; abundance: NA; j_gene: TRBJ2-7; v_gene: TRBV7-2; CDR3aa: CASSQGLAGASYEQYF; CDR3nt: TGTGCCAGCAGCCAAGGACTAGCGGGAGCCTCCTACGAGCAGTACTTC
d_gene: TRBD1; abundance: NA; j_gene: TRBJ2-1; v_gene: TRBV11-2; CDR3aa: CASSHWTGGGNEQFF; CDR3nt: TGTGCCAGCAGCCATTGGACAGGGGGGGGAAATGAGCAGTTCTTC
d_gene: TRBD2; abundance: many; j_gene: TRBJ2-7; v_gene: TRBV7-2; CDR3aa: CASRRLSGSSYEQYF; CDR3nt: TGTGCCAGCAGACGGTTGAGCGGGAGCTCCTACGAGCAGTACTTC
d_gene: NA; abundance: many; j_gene: TRBJ1-5; v_gene: TRBV12-3/TRBV12-4; CDR3aa: CASSFSGSQPQHF; CDR3nt: TGTGCCAGCAGTTTTTCAGGGAGTCAGCCCCAGCATTTT
d_gene: TRBD2; abundance: NA; j_gene: TRBJ2-2; v_gene: TRBV20-1; CDR3aa: CRVEAGGLTGELFF; CDR3nt: TGCAGGGTGGAGGCGGGAGGGTTGACCGGGGAGCTGTTTTTT
d_gene: NA; abundance: many; j_gene: TRBJ1-4; v_gene: TRBV12-3/TRBV12-4; CDR3aa: CASSPSRGFGEKPFF; CDR3nt: TGTGCCAGCAGTCCCAGCAGGGGTTTTGGTGAAAAACCGTTTTTT
d_gene: NA; abundance: few; j_gene: TRBJ2-3; v_gene: TRBV19; CDR3aa: CASSMSEPRGIDTQYF; CDR3nt: TGTGCCAGTAGTATGAGCGAACCACGAGGAATAGATACGCAGTATTTT
d_gene: NA; abundance: many; j_gene: TRBJ2-1; v_gene: TRBV7-8; CDR3aa: CASSPTLGLYNEQFF; CDR3nt: TGTGCCAGCAGCCCCACCTTGGGCCTCTACAATGAGCAGTTCTTC
d_gene: TRBD2; abundance: NA; j_gene: TRBJ2-5; v_gene: TRBV7-2; CDR3aa: CASSLASGTSGAETQYF; CDR3nt: TGTGCCAGCAGCTTAGCTTCAGGGACTAGCGGGGCTGAGACCCAGTACTTC
d_gene: TRBD1; abundance: many; j_gene: TRBJ1-4; v_gene: TRBV6-2/TRBV6-3; CDR3aa: CASLDRSFSEKLFF; CDR3nt: TGTGCCAGTCTGGACAGGTCGTTTTCGGAAAAACTGTTTTTT
d_gene: TRBD2; abundance: NA; j_gene: TRBJ2-3; v_gene: TRBV4-3; CDR3aa: CASSQGLAGAGDTQYF; CDR3nt: TGCGCCAGCAGCCAAGGCTTAGCGGGAGCCGGAGATACGCAGTATTTT
d_gene: NA; abundance: many; j_gene: TRBJ1-5; v_gene: TRBV27; CDR3aa: CASSTLLSNQPQHF; CDR3nt: TGTGCCAGCAGTACTTTATTGAGCAATCAGCCCCAGCATTTT
d_gene: NA; abundance: few; j_gene: TRBJ2-1; v_gene: TRBV2; CDR3aa: CASSDRPGEQFF; CDR3nt: TGTGCCAGCAGTGACAGACCCGGTGAGCAGTTCTTC
d_gene: NA; abundance: many; j_gene: TRBJ2-5; v_gene: TRBV10-3; CDR3aa: CAISDPLTEETQYF; CDR3nt: TGTGCCATCAGTGACCCCCTAACCGAAGAGACCCAGTACTTC
d_gene: TRBD2; abundance: NA; j_gene: TRBJ2-1; v_gene: TRBV4-1; CDR3aa: CASKLDRAGTSGLGDSYNEQFF; CDR3nt: TGCGCCAGCAAGCTAGACAGAGCCGGGACTAGCGGGTTGGGGGACTCCTACAATGAGCAGTTCTTC
d_gene: TRBD1; abundance: many; j_gene: TRBJ2-4; v_gene: TRBV6-1; CDR3aa: CASSADRGVDIQYF; CDR3nt: TGTGCCAGCAGTGCTGACAGGGGGGTAGACATTCAGTACTTC
d_gene: TRBD1; abundance: many; j_gene: TRBJ1-1; v_gene: TRBV7-2; CDR3aa: CASSKTGIGNTEAFF; CDR3nt: TGTGCCAGCAGCAAGACAGGGATTGGGAACACTGAAGCTTTCTTT
d_gene: NA; abundance: many; j_gene: TRBJ1-5; v_gene: TRBV28; CDR3aa: CASTLWTGNQPQHF; CDR3nt: TGTGCCAGCACCCTGTGGACGGGGAATCAGCCCCAGCATTTT
d_gene: NA; abundance: NA; j_gene: TRBJ2-7; v_gene: TRBV7-9; CDR3aa: CASSFGSHSPYEQYF; CDR3nt: TGTGCCAGCAGCTTCGGGTCCCACTCGCCCTACGAGCAGTACTTC
d_gene: NA; abundance: NA; j_gene: TRBJ2-7; v_gene: TRBV19; CDR3aa: CASSIAAGASGSYEQYF; CDR3nt: TGTGCCAGTAGTATAGCGGCAGGGGCTTCGGGATCCTACGAGCAGTACTTC
d_gene: NA; abundance: many; j_gene: TRBJ2-1; v_gene: TRBV7-2; CDR3aa: CASRFGLAGLSYNEQFF; CDR3nt: TGTGCCAGCAGGTTCGGCCTGGCTGGCCTCTCCTACAATGAGCAGTTCTTC
d_gene: NA; abundance: many; j_gene: TRBJ1-1; v_gene: TRBV15; CDR3aa: CATSRALFARRDSINTEAFF; CDR3nt: TGTGCCACCAGCAGAGCCCTTTTCGCGAGGCGCGACAGTATCAACACTGAAGCTTTCTTT
d_gene: TRBD1; abundance: NA; j_gene: TRBJ2-5; v_gene: TRBV3-1; CDR3aa: CASSQEGQGACETQHF; CDR3nt: TGTGCCAGCAGCCAAGAAGGACAGGGGGCATGTGAGACCCAGCACTTC
d_gene: NA; abundance: many; j_gene: TRBJ2-3; v_gene: TRBV27; CDR3aa: CASSPPRRDTQYF; CDR3nt: TGTGCCAGCAGCCCCCCTAGGAGAGATACGCAGTATTTT
d_gene: NA; abundance: many; j_gene: TRBJ1-4; v_gene: TRBV7-9; CDR3aa: CASSFEGTGAYEKLFF; CDR3nt: TGTGCCAGCAGCTTCGAGGGGACGGGAGCGTACGAAAAACTGTTTTTT
d_gene: NA; abundance: many; j_gene: TRBJ2-2; v_gene: TRBV6-2/TRBV6-3; CDR3aa: CASSLEDTGELFF; CDR3nt: TGTGCCAGCAGTTTGGAAGACACCGGGGAGCTGTTTTTT